What follows are 27 T cell receptor beta chains derived from one specimen sequenced in a study of blood T cell repertoires in COVID-19. Profiling relied on immunoSEQ multiplex PCR, and the TCRdb table lists in-frame clones only, not all of them. The sample records roughly 150,000 clones, more than 85% being singletons. The sample consisted of peripheral blood. The receptors come from a woman aged 55-70 years with COVID-19, enrolled during active disease.

The rearrangement links TRBV6-5 to TRBJ1-2, with 8 bases identical to TRBD1. CDR3 length equals 13 residues. Germline values: CDR1 MNHEY, CDR2 SVGAGI. The trim removed 4 bases at V and 6 bases at J, leaving 4 bases unmatched. The DNA for the CDR3 is TGTGCCAGCAGTTCAGGGGGCTGGAATGGCTACACCTTC. Protein product: CASSSGGWNGYTF.

The rearrangement uses TRBV2 and TRBJ1-5; 11 bases are a match to TRBD1. Germline V lookup: CDR1 SNHLY, CDR2 FYNNEI. V was pared by 8 bases and J by 4 bases, with 7 bases of the junction left unmatched. This CDR3 comprises 15 residues. The CDR3 spells CASGTGTGGNQPQHF. DNA of the CDR3: TGTGCCAGCGGGACCGGGACAGGGGGTAATCAGCCCCAGCATTTT.

The rearrangement links TRBV5-1 to TRBJ1-1; D is unclear. CDR1 SGHRS and CDR2 YFSETQ come from the germline V gene. This CDR3 is built from 15 residues. Trimming pared 4 bases from V and 4 bases from J, leaving 17 bases between. The CDR3 reads CASSPNSELSTEAFF. Here the CDR3 DNA reads TGCGCCAGCAGCCCTAATAGTGAGTTGAGCACTGAAGCTTTCTTT.

This clone was counted only a few times. This sequence joins TRBV5-6 and TRBJ1-4; tentative D call: TRBD1 (5 bases). The CDR3 extends over 15 amino acids. The germline V gene encodes CDR1 SGHDT and CDR2 YYEEEE. V was trimmed by 6 bases and J by 0 bases, leaving 12 bases between them. The CDR3: CASTRSGATNEKLFF. The DNA of the CDR3 is TGTGCCAGCACGCGATCGGGGGCAACTAATGAAAAACTGTTTTTT.

The rearrangement joins TRBV5-1 to TRBJ2-1; D is possibly TRBD1 (5 bases). This CDR3 has 14 residues. V gave up 0 bases and J gave up 8 bases, with 12 bases separating them. Germline CDR1 SGHRS, CDR2 YFSETQ. CDR3 protein: CASSLDLGRYEQFF. In nucleotides, the CDR3 is TGCGCCAGCAGCTTGGACTTGGGGCGGTATGAGCAGTTCTTC.

This chain joins TRBV7-9 and TRBJ1-6, with 8 bases that match TRBD1. With 4 bases clipped from V and 9 bases from J, the junction kept 5 bases outside the gene matches. This CDR3 comprises 14 residues. Germline V gene sequence: CDR1 SEHNR, CDR2 FQNEAQ (reference sequence). Here the CDR3 DNA reads TGTGCCAGCAGCTCAGGGGGCTTGGCTTCACCCCTCCACTTT. Its protein is CASSSGGLASPLHF.

The chain combines TRBV7-2 with TRBJ1-1, with a possible D match to TRBD1 (6 bases). V lost 1 base and J lost 8, with 20 bases in between. Germline V gene lookup returns CDR1 SGHTA and CDR2 FQGNSA. This CDR3 has 16 residues. CDR3 coding DNA: TGTGCCAGCAGCTTAGGGGGTCCTACAGGGCACCACGAAGCTTTCTTT. Its protein product is CASSLGGPTGHHEAFF.

The chain employs TRBV6-5 and TRBJ1-1, with TRBD1 identical over 10 bases. The CDR3 consists of 13 residues. V lost 6 bases, J lost 7 bases, and 5 bases stayed unmatched. Germline-derived CDR1 and CDR2 are MNHEY and SVGAGI. CDR3 DNA: TGTGCCAGCAGCACCGACAGGGGGCGTGAAGCTTTCTTT. Its protein product is CASSTDRGREAFF.

The chain uses TRBV7-2 and TRBJ1-2, with D possibly TRBD1 on 5 matching bases. Germline V gives CDR1 SGHTA, CDR2 FQGNSA. V lost 5 bases, J lost 1 base, and 17 bases lay in between. This CDR3 spans 16 amino acids. The DNA for the CDR3 is TGTGCCAGCAGCACATTGACAGTTCTCCTTAACTATGGCTACACCTTC. It encodes CASSTLTVLLNYGYTF. The variable domain in full, with the rest retrieved from reference TRBV7-2 and TRBJ1-2, is GAGVSQSPSNKVTEKGKDVELRCDPISGHTALYWYRQSLGQGLEFLIYFQGNSAPDKSGLPSDRFSAERTGGSVSTLTIQRTQQEDSAVYLCASSTLTVLLNYGYTFGSGTRLTVV.

This CDR3 is CAFTDRVETEAFF. CDR3 DNA sequence: TGTGCCTTCACGGACAGGGTAGAAACTGAAGCTTTCTTT. The chain uses TRBV30 and TRBJ1-1; 8 nucleotides agree with TRBD1. J gave up 5 bases and V 7 bases, and 9 bases lay outside the gene matches. CDR3 length: 13 residues. Germline values: CDR1 GTSNPN, CDR2 SVGIG (reference sequence).

This chain uses TRBV7-8 with TRBJ1-4, with TRBD1 identical over 9 bases. The V gene end was trimmed by 0 bases and the J gene end by 8 bases; junction bases not matched to a gene: 7. Germline CDR1 is SGHVS and CDR2 is FQNEAQ. The CDR3 covers 16 residues. The CDR3 protein is CASSLANRGPREKLFF. The CDR3 coding sequence is TGTGCCAGCAGCTTAGCTAACAGGGGGCCGAGGGAAAAACTGTTTTTT.

The gene calls are TRBV5-5 and TRBJ1-5; no definite D call. The CDR3 totals 15 residues. V gave up 4 bases and J gave up 4 bases, with 15 bases separating them. The germline gives CDR1 SGHKS, CDR2 YYEKEE (reference sequence). The CDR3 sequence: CASSPPTGGNQPQHF. CDR3 bases: TGTGCCAGCAGCCCCCCGACGGGAGGGAATCAGCCCCAGCATTTT.

The rearrangement links TRBV6-5 to TRBJ1-1; TRBD1 agrees at 12 bases. The V and J ends lost 10 bases and 3 bases, in that order; junction bases with no gene match: 9. The CDR3 is made up of 15 amino acids. The germline V gene encodes CDR1 MNHEY and CDR2 SVGAGI. CDR3 coding DNA: TGTGCCACTTCCGTCGGGACAGGGGGCTACACTGAAGCTTTCTTT. This translates into CATSVGTGGYTEAFF.

This rearrangement joins TRBV19 to TRBJ1-5; D might be TRBD1 (6 bases). The CDR3 extends over 14 amino acids. V lost 4 bases and J 7 bases, leaving 14 bases between the germline ends. Per the germline V gene, CDR1 is LNHDA and CDR2 is SQIVND (reference sequence). This chain's CDR3 is CASSTTGKGQPQHF. The DNA of the CDR3 is TGTGCCAGTAGTACAACAGGGAAGGGACAGCCCCAGCATTTT.

DNA for the CDR3: TGTGCCACAGAGCTCGGGGAGTTATTCTCCGGGGAGCTGTTTTTT. Translated: CATELGELFSGELFF. The chain has TRBV11-2 and TRBJ2-2, with TRBD2 as a possible D gene (5 bases). Trimming left V 10 bases short and J 6 bases short, with 21 bases between. Germline-derived CDR1 and CDR2 are SGHAT and FQNNGV. The CDR3 covers 15 residues.

The chain carries TRBV7-2 and TRBJ1-6, with a tentative D call TRBD1 (6 bases). Trimming shortened V by 1 base and J by 7 bases, and 11 bases separated the two germline ends. The CDR3 runs to 15 residues. CDR1 SGHTA and CDR2 FQGNSA come from the germline V gene. CDR3 residues: CASSLGGGGNSPLHF. In DNA, the CDR3 is TGTGCCAGCAGCTTAGGGGGGGGCGGGAATTCACCCCTCCACTTT.

For this clone: Distinct nucleotide sequences in the sample also encode this CDR3. V is TRBV30 and J is TRBJ1-5; TRBD1 aligns across 8 bases. V shed 3 bases, J shed 4 bases, and the junction held 5 bases outside the gene matches. The CDR3 is 14 amino acids. CDR1 is GTSNPN and CDR2 is SVGIG in the germline V gene (reference sequence). This CDR3 reads CAWSRDRGNQPQHF. Here the CDR3 DNA reads TGTGCCTGGAGCCGAGACAGGGGTAATCAGCCCCAGCATTTT.

This chain joins TRBV4-3 and TRBJ1-5, with D uncertain. The length of the CDR3 is 16 residues. Trimming cost V 0 bases and J 6 bases, with 15 bases left between them. Germline CDR1 LGHNA, CDR2 YSLEER. CDR3 amino acids: CASSQDFRLSFQPQHF. In DNA form, the CDR3 reads TGCGCCAGCAGCCAAGATTTCCGTCTGAGTTTTCAGCCCCAGCATTTT.

V is TRBV5-5 and J is TRBJ2-2, with D possibly TRBD1 on 6 matching bases. This CDR3 region has 16 residues. Germline CDR1 and CDR2: SGHKS and YYEKEE (reference sequence). Trimming took off 1 base at V and 5 bases at J, with 15 bases between the two ends. The CDR3 protein is CASSLNQGRGTGELFF. The CDR3, as DNA: TGTGCCAGCAGCTTGAACCAGGGGCGCGGGACCGGGGAGCTGTTTTTT.

The chain links TRBV3-1 (or the pseudogene TRBV3-2) to TRBJ1-1; D may be TRBD1 (5 bases). Germline CDR1 reads LGHDT; CDR2 reads YNNKEL (reference sequence). The CDR3 is made up of 15 amino acids. V was shortened by 2 bases and J by 5 bases, with 15 bases between the two germline ends. The CDR3 protein is CASSQSVYGGTEAFF. CDR3 sequence (DNA): TGTGCCAGCAGCCAATCGGTGTACGGGGGAACTGAAGCTTTCTTT.

Here the CDR3 reads CASSLAAGGPYTGELFF. In nucleotides, the CDR3 is TGTGCCAGCAGCTTAGCAGCGGGGGGTCCTTACACCGGGGAGCTGTTTTTT. This chain links TRBV7-9 with TRBJ2-2; 9 nucleotides agree with TRBD2. The CDR3 is 17 residues long. The trim removed 0 bases at V and 3 bases at J, leaving 5 bases unmatched. Germline assignment: CDR1 SEHNR and CDR2 FQNEAQ (reference sequence).

The chain carries TRBV6-2 or TRBV6-3 and TRBJ1-2; TRBD1 matches 7 bases. The CDR3 is made up of 15 amino acids. V lost 2 bases and J lost 4; bases outside the gene matches: 7. From germline, CDR1 is MNHEY and CDR2 SVGEGT. CDR3 region: CASSYRGRGSYGYTF. Here the CDR3 DNA reads TGTGCCAGCAGTTACAGGGGGCGCGGAAGCTATGGCTACACCTTC.

This clone has a single count. CDR3 DNA: TGTGCCAGCAGCTTAGAATCAGACTTCTATGGCTACACCTTC. Its translation: CASSLESDFYGYTF. This sequence joins TRBV7-8 and TRBJ1-2; D not certain. Trimming shortened V by 1 base and J by 4 bases, and 10 bases separated the two germline ends. The CDR3 has 14 residues. Germline lookup yields CDR1 SGHVS and CDR2 FQNEAQ.

The J gene is TRBJ1-5, the V gene TRBV7-2; perhaps TRBD1 as D (6 bases). Trimming shortened V by 2 bases and J by 2 bases, and 13 bases separated the two germline ends. CDR3 length: 16 amino acids. The germline V gene has CDR1 SGHTA and CDR2 FQGNSA. The CDR3 here is CASSLSGVRGNQPQHF. As DNA, the CDR3 is TGTGCCAGCAGCTTATCAGGGGTGAGAGGCAATCAGCCCCAGCATTTT.

In DNA, the CDR3 is TGTGCCAGCAGCGTGGGCGGGACCGGGGAGCTGTTTTTT. Its protein is CASSVGGTGELFF. The genes are TRBV9 and TRBJ2-2; the D gene is possibly TRBD2 (5 bases). Looked up from germline, CDR1 is SGDLS and CDR2 is YYNGEE. The ends were cut back, 2 bases at V and 5 bases at J, with 7 bases in the middle. The CDR3 sequence is 13 residues long.

This chain joins TRBV7-8 and TRBJ2-2, with a possible D match to TRBD2 (5 bases). The CDR3 sequence is 14 residues long. V was trimmed by 7 bases and J by 13 bases, leaving 22 bases between them. CDR1 and CDR2 (germline): SGHVS, FQNEAQ. CDR3 residues: CASTDPTGLRMLFF. The CDR3 region has the DNA TGTGCCAGCACCGACCCGACCGGACTGCGAATGCTGTTTTTT.

This clone came up once. This chain's CDR3 is CASSRGGNTEAFF. The CDR3 coding sequence is TGTGCCAGTAGCCGAGGGGGGAACACTGAAGCTTTCTTT. The V gene is TRBV19, the J gene TRBJ1-1; perhaps TRBD1 as D (6 bases). The germline V gene encodes CDR1 LNHDA and CDR2 SQIVND (reference sequence). Trimming pared 6 bases from V and 1 base from J, leaving 9 bases between. The CDR3 spans 13 residues. Using reference TRBV19 and TRBJ1-1 for the parts outside the CDR3, the full variable domain is DGGITQSPKYLFRKEGQNVTLSCEQNLNHDAMYWYRQDPGQGLRLIYYSQIVNDFQKGDIAEGYSVSREKKESFPLTVTSAQKNPTAFYLCASSRGGNTEAFFGQGTRLTVV.